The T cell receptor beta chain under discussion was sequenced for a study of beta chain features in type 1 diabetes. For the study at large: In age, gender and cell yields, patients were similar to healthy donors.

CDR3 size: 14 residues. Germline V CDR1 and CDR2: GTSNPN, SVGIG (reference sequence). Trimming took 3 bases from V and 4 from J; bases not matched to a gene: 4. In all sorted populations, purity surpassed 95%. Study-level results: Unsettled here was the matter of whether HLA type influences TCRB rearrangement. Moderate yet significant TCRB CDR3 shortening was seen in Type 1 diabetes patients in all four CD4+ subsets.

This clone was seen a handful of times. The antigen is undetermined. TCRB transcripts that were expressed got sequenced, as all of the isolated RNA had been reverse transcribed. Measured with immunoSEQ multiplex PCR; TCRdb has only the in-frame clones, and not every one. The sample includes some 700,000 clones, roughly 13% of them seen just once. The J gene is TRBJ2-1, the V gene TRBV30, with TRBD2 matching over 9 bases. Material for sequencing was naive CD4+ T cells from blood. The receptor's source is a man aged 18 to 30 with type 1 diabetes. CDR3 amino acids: CAWRRGGAYNEQFF. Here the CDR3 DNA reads TGTGCCTGGAGGCGCGGGGGGGCGTACAATGAGCAGTTCTTC.